These T cell receptor beta chains were read from a single sample in a study of blood T cell repertoires in COVID-19. The table came from immunoSEQ multiplex PCR; TCRdb's copy has only in-frame clones and leaves some out. This sample has 56,000 or so clones, with roughly 80% found just once. The specimen sequenced was peripheral blood. These TCRs come from a woman aged 70-85 years with acute or convalescent COVID-19. The CDR3 runs from the conserved cysteine through the conserved F or W. D genes are given only for firm matches. Only some rows state a clone size, as once, few, many or a class for expanded clones.

J gene: TRBJ1-4; V gene: TRBV13; clone size: -; D gene: -; CDR3 protein: CASSLNQKRVNEKLFF; CDR3 DNA: TGTGCCAGCAGCTTAAACCAGAAGAGGGTTAATGAAAAACTGTTTTTT
J gene: TRBJ2-2; V gene: TRBV25-1; clone size: -; D gene: -; CDR3 protein: CASSEGRVAGELFF; CDR3 DNA: TGTGCCAGCAGTGAAGGTCGCGTGGCCGGGGAGCTGTTTTTT
J gene: TRBJ1-2; V gene: TRBV29-1; clone size: -; D gene: -; CDR3 protein: CSVEFFNGYTF; CDR3 DNA: TGCAGCGTTGAATTTTTTAATGGCTACACCTTC
J gene: TRBJ2-7; V gene: TRBV7-2; clone size: -; D gene: -; CDR3 protein: CASSPDPDRNYEQYF; CDR3 DNA: TGTGCCAGCAGCCCGGACCCGGACAGAAACTACGAGCAGTACTTC
J gene: TRBJ2-1; V gene: TRBV6-1; clone size: -; D gene: -; CDR3 protein: CASSESAFLEQFF; CDR3 DNA: TGTGCCAGCAGTGAAAGTGCGTTTTTGGAGCAGTTCTTC
J gene: TRBJ2-1; V gene: TRBV9; clone size: once; D gene: TRBD2; CDR3 protein: CASSVGLAGYEQFF; CDR3 DNA: TGTGCCAGCAGCGTAGGGCTAGCGGGGTATGAGCAGTTCTTC
J gene: TRBJ1-6; V gene: TRBV2; clone size: -; D gene: TRBD1; CDR3 protein: CASSPGQGYNSPLHF; CDR3 DNA: TGTGCCAGCAGCCCGGGACAGGGATATAATTCACCCCTCCACTTT
J gene: TRBJ1-2; V gene: TRBV30; clone size: -; D gene: -; CDR3 protein: CAWSILKSYGYTF; CDR3 DNA: TGTGCCTGGAGTATCCTAAAATCCTATGGCTACACCTTC
J gene: TRBJ2-4; V gene: TRBV5-6; clone size: -; D gene: -; CDR3 protein: CASSRDSLVAKNIQYF; CDR3 DNA: TGTGCCAGCAGCCGCGACAGCCTGGTAGCCAAAAACATTCAGTACTTC
J gene: TRBJ2-2; V gene: TRBV7-8; clone size: -; D gene: TRBD1; CDR3 protein: CASSLETGANTGELFF; CDR3 DNA: TGTGCCAGCAGCTTAGAGACAGGGGCTAACACCGGGGAGCTGTTTTTT
J gene: TRBJ1-2; V gene: TRBV7-8; clone size: -; D gene: -; CDR3 protein: CASSLGGAGGYTF; CDR3 DNA: TGTGCCAGCAGCTTGGGGGGGGCAGGCGGCTACACCTTC
J gene: TRBJ2-7; V gene: TRBV2; clone size: -; D gene: -; CDR3 protein: CASIGNTYEQYF; CDR3 DNA: TGTGCCAGTATCGGTAATACCTACGAGCAGTACTTC